One sample yielded the 5 T cell receptor beta chains listed below, sequenced in a study of T cells expressing NK-cell markers. TCRdb re-analyzed the 5' RACE reads; it lists each CDR3 protein once, without DNA. This repertoire includes 500,000 to 700,000 distinct CDR3 sequences. The material sequenced was blood T cells: a sorted CD56 or NKG2C T cell subset, CD4+ or CD8+ T cells, or bulk PBMC T cells (not recorded which). Source of these receptors: a man younger than 35 in good health.

The J gene is TRBJ2-1, the V gene TRBV24-1. Germline V gives CDR1 KGHDR, CDR2 SFDVKD. This CDR3 has 14 residues. The CDR3 is CATSETGPYNEQFF.

CDR3 amino acids: CASNWDLANTGELFF. This sequence joins TRBV5-1 and TRBJ2-2. The CDR3 contains 15 residues. Germline CDR1 is SGHRS and CDR2 is YFSETQ. Full variable domain (outside the CDR3, taken from reference TRBV5-1 and TRBJ2-2): KAGVTQTPRYLIKTRGQQVTLSCSPISGHRSVSWYQQTPGQGLQFLFEYFSETQRNKGNFPGRFSGRQFSNSRSEMNVSTLELGDSALYLCASNWDLANTGELFFGEGSRLTVL.

This sequence joins TRBV10-3 and TRBJ2-7; the D call of TRBD1 rests on TCRdb alone, since no DNA is present to check it. Per the germline V gene, CDR1 is ENHRY and CDR2 is SYGVKD. The CDR3 spans 13 residues. CDR3: CAITPMTTYEQYF.

The CDR3 spells CASKRRRDSLTEQFF. The gene calls are TRBV6-1 and TRBJ2-1; as DNA is missing, the TRBD2 call by TCRdb cannot be tested. Germline CDR1 MNHNS, CDR2 SASEGT. The CDR3 totals 15 residues.

This chain joins TRBV7-8 and TRBJ2-1; TCRdb's D call, TRBD1, is unchecked because there is no DNA. There are 15 residues in the CDR3. Germline-derived CDR1 and CDR2 are SGHVS and FQNEAQ. The CDR3 loop reads CASSLAVRADNEQFF.